This entry describes one T cell receptor beta chain. Its antigen is undetermined. Germline CDR1 is SGHNT and CDR2 is YENEEA. Trimming stripped 5 bases from V and 8 bases from J, with 10 bases between. The CDR3 totals 12 residues. Unstimulated naive, memory, effector memory and TEMRA subsets from three donor pairs were sequenced. The table came from immunoSEQ multiplex PCR; TCRdb's copy has only in-frame clones and leaves some out. Of about 63,000 clones listed, roughly 85% are singletons. The sample is drawn from a study of siplizumab effects on memory and regulatory T cells. Study-wide results and limits: The authors mapped only a minor fraction of alloreactive clones to unstimulated subsets. Phenotypic classification as naive or memory proved unattainable for roughly 75-97% of proliferating CD4+ or CD8+ clones. Naive T cells appeared more diverse than memory cells and seemed to be major alloresponse contributors.

The sample consisted of memory CD4+ T cells sorted from blood. V is TRBV11-3 and J is TRBJ2-1; D ambiguous. This TCR was sampled from a human donor in good health. CDR3 coding DNA: TGTGCCAGCAGCCGATTTTCGGATGAGCAGTTCTTC. Amino acids: CASSRFSDEQFF. Together with reference TRBV11-3 and TRBJ2-1, the CDR3 gives the full variable domain: EAGVVQSPRYKIIEKKQPVAFWCNPISGHNTLYWYLQNLGQGPELLIRYENEEAVDDSQLPKDRFSAERLKGVDSTLKIQPAELGDSAVYLCASSRFSDEQFFGPGTRLTVL.